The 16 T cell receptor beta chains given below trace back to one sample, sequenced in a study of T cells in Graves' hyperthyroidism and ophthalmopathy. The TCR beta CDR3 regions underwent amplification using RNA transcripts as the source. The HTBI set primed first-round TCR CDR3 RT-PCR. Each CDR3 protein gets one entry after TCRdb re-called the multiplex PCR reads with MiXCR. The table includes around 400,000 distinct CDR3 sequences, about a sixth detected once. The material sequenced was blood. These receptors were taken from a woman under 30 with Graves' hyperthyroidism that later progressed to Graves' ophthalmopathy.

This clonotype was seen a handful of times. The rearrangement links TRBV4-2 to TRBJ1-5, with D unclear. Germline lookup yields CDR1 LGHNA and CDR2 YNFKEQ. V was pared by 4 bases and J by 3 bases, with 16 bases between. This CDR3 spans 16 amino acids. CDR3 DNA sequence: TGTGCCAGCAGCCCCGAGTTAGGCGGCTCCAATCAGCCCCAGCATTTT. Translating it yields CASSPELGGSNQPQHF.

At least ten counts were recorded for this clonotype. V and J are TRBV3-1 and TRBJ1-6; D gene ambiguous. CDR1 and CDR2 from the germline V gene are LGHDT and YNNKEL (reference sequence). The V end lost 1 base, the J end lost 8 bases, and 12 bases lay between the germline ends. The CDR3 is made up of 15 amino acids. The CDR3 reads CASSQGPEGDSPLHF. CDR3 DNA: TGTGCCAGCAGCCAAGGGCCTGAGGGCGATTCACCCCTCCACTTT.

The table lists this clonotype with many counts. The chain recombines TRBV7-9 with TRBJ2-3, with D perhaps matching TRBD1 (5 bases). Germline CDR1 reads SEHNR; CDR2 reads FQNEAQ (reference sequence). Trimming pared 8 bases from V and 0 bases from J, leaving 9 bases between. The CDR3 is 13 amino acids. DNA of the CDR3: TGTGCCAGCGAACAGGCCAGCACAGATACGCAGTATTTT. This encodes CASEQASTDTQYF.

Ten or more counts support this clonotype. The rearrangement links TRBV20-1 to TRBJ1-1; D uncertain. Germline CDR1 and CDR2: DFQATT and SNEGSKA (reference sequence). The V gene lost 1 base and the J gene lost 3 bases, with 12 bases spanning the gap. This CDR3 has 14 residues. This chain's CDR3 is CSARGIGLDTEAFF. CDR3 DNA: TGCAGTGCTAGAGGGATAGGACTCGACACTGAAGCTTTCTTT.

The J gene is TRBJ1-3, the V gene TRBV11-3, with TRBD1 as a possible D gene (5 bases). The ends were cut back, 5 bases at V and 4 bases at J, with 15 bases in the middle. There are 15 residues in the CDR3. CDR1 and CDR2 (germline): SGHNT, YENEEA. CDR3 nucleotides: TGTGCCAGCAGCCTCCATAGTGGGGACGGAAACACCATATATTTT. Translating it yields CASSLHSGDGNTIYF.

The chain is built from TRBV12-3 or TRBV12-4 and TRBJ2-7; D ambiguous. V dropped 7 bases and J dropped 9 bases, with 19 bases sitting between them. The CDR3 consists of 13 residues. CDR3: CASTRAPSEGQYF. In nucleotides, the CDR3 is TGTGCCAGCACCCGGGCCCCCTCGGAAGGGCAGTACTTC.

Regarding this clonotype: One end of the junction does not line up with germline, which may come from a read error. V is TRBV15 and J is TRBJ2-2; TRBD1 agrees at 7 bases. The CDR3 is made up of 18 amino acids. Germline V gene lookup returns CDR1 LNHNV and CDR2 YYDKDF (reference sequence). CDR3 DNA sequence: TGTGCCGCCAGCCCAAATTCCGGGACAGATCCCAATACCGGGGAGCTGTTTTTT. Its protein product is CAASPNSGTDPNTGELFF.

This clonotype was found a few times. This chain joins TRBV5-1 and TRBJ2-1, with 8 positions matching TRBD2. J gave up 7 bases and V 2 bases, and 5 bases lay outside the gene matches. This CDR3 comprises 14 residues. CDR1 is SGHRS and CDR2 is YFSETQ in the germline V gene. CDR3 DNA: TGCGCCAGCAGCTTCGCGGGAGGTGATAATGAGCAGTTCTTC. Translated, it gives CASSFAGGDNEQFF.

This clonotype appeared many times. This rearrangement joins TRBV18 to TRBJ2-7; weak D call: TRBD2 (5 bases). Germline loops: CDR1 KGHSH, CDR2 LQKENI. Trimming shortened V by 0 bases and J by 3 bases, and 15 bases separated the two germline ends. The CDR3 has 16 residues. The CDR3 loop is CASSPPPPSPVYEQYF. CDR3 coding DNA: TGTGCCAGCTCACCACCACCACCTAGCCCCGTCTACGAGCAGTACTTC.

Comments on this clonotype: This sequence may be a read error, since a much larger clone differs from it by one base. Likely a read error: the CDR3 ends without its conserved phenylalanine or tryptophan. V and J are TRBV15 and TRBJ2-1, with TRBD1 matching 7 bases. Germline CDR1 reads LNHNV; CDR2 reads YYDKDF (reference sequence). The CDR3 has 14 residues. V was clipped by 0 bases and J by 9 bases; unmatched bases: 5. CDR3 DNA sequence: TGTGCCACCAGCAGAGAGCGACAGGGATCTGAGCAGTTCTCC. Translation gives CATSRERQGSEQFS.

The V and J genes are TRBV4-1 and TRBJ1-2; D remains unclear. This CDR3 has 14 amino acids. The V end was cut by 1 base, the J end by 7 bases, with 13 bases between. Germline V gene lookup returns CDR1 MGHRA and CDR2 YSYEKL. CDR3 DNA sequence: TGCGCCAGCAGCCAAGTAGAAGACCGGGTTGGCTACACCTTC. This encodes CASSQVEDRVGYTF.

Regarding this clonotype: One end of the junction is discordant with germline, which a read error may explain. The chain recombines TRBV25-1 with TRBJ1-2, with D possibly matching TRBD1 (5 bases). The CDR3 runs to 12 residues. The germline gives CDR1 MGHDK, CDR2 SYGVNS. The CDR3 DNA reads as TGTGCCAGCTACGGGACGTACTACGGCTACACCTTC. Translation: CASYGTYYGYTF.

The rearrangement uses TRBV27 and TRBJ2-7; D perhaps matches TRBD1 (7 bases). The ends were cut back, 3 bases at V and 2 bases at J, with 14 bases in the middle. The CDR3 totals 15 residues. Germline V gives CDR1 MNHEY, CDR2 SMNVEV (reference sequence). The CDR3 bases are TGTGCCAGCAGTTTGGAGGGGGCGCATCCCTACGAGCAGTACTTC. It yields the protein CASSLEGAHPYEQYF.

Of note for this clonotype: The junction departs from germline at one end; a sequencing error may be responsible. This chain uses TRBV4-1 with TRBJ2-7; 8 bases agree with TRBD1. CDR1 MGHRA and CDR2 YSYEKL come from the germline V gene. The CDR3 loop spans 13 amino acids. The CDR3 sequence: CVSSQDRGYEQYF. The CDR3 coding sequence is TGCGTCAGCAGCCAAGACAGGGGTTACGAGCAGTACTTC.

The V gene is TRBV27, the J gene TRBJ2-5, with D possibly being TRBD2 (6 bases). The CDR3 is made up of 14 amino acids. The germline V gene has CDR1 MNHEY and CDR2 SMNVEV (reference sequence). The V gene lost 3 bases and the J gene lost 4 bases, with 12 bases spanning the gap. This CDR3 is CASSFSLAGETQYF. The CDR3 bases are TGTGCCAGCAGTTTCTCACTAGCCGGAGAGACCCAGTACTTC.

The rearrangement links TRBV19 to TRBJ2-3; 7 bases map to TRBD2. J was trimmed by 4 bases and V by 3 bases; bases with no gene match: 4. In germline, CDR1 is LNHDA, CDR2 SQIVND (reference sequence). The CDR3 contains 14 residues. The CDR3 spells CASSILADPDTQYF. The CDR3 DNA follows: TGTGCCAGTAGTATCCTAGCGGACCCAGATACGCAGTATTTT.